Below, 29 T cell receptor beta chains from the same sample are listed, as sequenced in a study of cytomegalovirus exposure and HLA in healthy donors. It was with 60 Vbeta and 13 Jbeta primers that the PCR ran. Libraries were prepared by immunoSEQ multiplex PCR; TCRdb keeps only in-frame clonotypes and omits some of them. This sample has about 85,000 clones, with over 70% found just once. The source material was PBMCs. The receptors were sampled from a man aged 50 to 60 in good health and CMV-seropositive.

This chain uses TRBV6-1 with TRBJ2-7; D call uncertain. Trimming took off 6 bases at V and 3 bases at J, with 12 bases between the two ends. The CDR3 has 13 amino acids. CDR1 is MNHNS and CDR2 is SASEGT in the germline V gene. For the CDR3, the DNA is TGTGCCAGCAGAACTACGACTGGCTACGAGCAGTACTTC. Its translation is CASRTTTGYEQYF.

The sample holds a few counts of this clone. The rearrangement joins TRBV14 to TRBJ2-7, with TRBD2 identical over 10 bases. The germline V gene encodes CDR1 SGHDN and CDR2 FVKESK. J was trimmed by 0 bases and V by 6 bases; bases with no gene match: 2. CDR3 length equals 14 residues. This CDR3 is CASSLAGDSYEQYF. The CDR3 nucleotides are TGTGCCAGCAGTCTAGCGGGAGACTCCTACGAGCAGTACTTC.

This chain joins TRBV5-1 and TRBJ1-2; D is perhaps TRBD1 (6 bases). The germline V gene encodes CDR1 SGHRS and CDR2 YFSETQ. The ends were cut back, 1 base at V and 8 bases at J, with 15 bases in the middle. The CDR3 extends over 14 amino acids. The CDR3 loop reads CASSLTGSEQGYTF. The CDR3 bases are TGCGCCAGCAGCTTGACAGGGTCAGAACAAGGCTACACCTTC.

The rearrangement links TRBV30 to TRBJ1-5, with 9 bases lining up with TRBD1. CDR1 is GTSNPN, CDR2 SVGIG, per germline (reference sequence). V gave up 1 base and J gave up 7 bases; unmatched junction bases: 2. The CDR3 length is 13 residues. The chain's CDR3 is CAWSEGQGQPQHF. CDR3 sequence (DNA): TGTGCCTGGAGTGAGGGACAGGGCCAGCCCCAGCATTTT.

A single count supports this clone. The chain is built from TRBV4-3 and TRBJ2-5; D is ambiguous. The V end lost 2 bases, the J end lost 1 base, and 11 bases lay between the germline ends. Germline values: CDR1 LGHNA, CDR2 YSLEER. The CDR3 is made up of 15 amino acids. CDR3 in amino acids: CASSQSWQIQETQYF. CDR3 coding DNA: TGCGCCAGCAGCCAATCTTGGCAGATCCAAGAGACCCAGTACTTC.

The CDR3: CASSLGTGAYEQYF. CDR3 nucleotide sequence: TGTGCCAGCAGCTTAGGGACAGGAGCCTACGAGCAGTACTTC. The chain is built from TRBV11-3 and TRBJ2-7; 7 bases are a match to TRBD1. The V segment lost 1 base and the J segment 2 bases; nucleotides outside the gene matches: 2. Germline values: CDR1 SGHNT, CDR2 YENEEA. The CDR3 has 14 residues.

This rearrangement joins TRBV6-5 to TRBJ1-2, with 7 bases lining up with TRBD1. With 9 bases clipped from V and 5 bases from J, the junction kept 9 bases outside the gene matches. Germline CDR1 MNHEY, CDR2 SVGAGI. The CDR3 sequence is 13 residues long. The CDR3 loop reads CASSDRRLYGYTF. The CDR3 DNA is TGTGCCAGTTCGGACAGGCGTCTTTATGGCTACACCTTC.

This clone has a handful of counts. The chain carries TRBV5-5 and TRBJ2-7; no definite D call. Germline V gene lookup returns CDR1 SGHKS and CDR2 YYEKEE (reference sequence). The length of the CDR3 is 13 residues. V gave up 0 bases and J gave up 5 bases, with 9 bases separating them. This CDR3 is CASSLGAVNEQYF. The CDR3 region has the DNA TGTGCCAGCAGCTTGGGGGCCGTAAACGAGCAGTACTTC.

The chain combines TRBV5-1 with TRBJ2-1; 11 bases map to TRBD2. The CDR3 runs 15 residues. V shed 9 bases and J 2 bases; nucleotides not matched to a gene: 7. Germline-derived CDR1 and CDR2 are SGHRS and YFSETQ. The CDR3 spells CAITLAGGPYNEQFF. As DNA, the CDR3 is TGCGCCATCACCCTAGCGGGAGGCCCCTACAATGAGCAGTTCTTC. Together with reference TRBV5-1 and TRBJ2-1, the CDR3 gives the full variable domain: KAGVTQTPRYLIKTRGQQVTLSCSPISGHRSVSWYQQTPGQGLQFLFEYFSETQRNKGNFPGRFSGRQFSNSRSEMNVSTLELGDSALYLCAITLAGGPYNEQFFGPGTRLTVL.

This chain uses TRBV4-3 with TRBJ2-7, with 8 bases aligning to TRBD2. The J segment lost 6 bases and the V segment lost 1 base, leaving 8 bases of the junction unmatched. The CDR3 contains 15 residues. Germline CDR1 reads LGHNA; CDR2 reads YSLEER. CDR3 in amino acids: CASSQGSGTRFEQYF. For the CDR3, the DNA is TGCGCCAGCAGCCAAGGCTCCGGGACTAGGTTCGAGCAGTACTTC.

This clone was picked up one time. This rearrangement joins TRBV4-2 to TRBJ1-1; a weak D match, TRBD1 (5 bases). CDR3 length equals 17 residues. V lost 1 base to trimming and J lost 1 base, with 16 bases between them. Germline CDR1 is LGHNA and CDR2 is YNFKEQ. The CDR3 DNA reads TGTGCCAGCAGCCAAGGAAGGACATACTCCGGGAACACTGAAGCTTTCTTT. Protein product: CASSQGRTYSGNTEAFF.

This sequence joins TRBV10-3 and TRBJ2-2; TRBD1 matches 7 bases. The CDR3 covers 15 residues. J gave up 2 bases and V 4 bases, and 4 bases lay outside the gene matches. Germline loops: CDR1 ENHRY, CDR2 SYGVKD. CDR3 residues: CAISAGTANTGELFF. CDR3 coding DNA: TGTGCCATCAGTGCGGGGACAGCTAACACCGGGGAGCTGTTTTTT.

This chain joins TRBV6-1 and TRBJ2-7; no clear D gene. The germline CDR1 and CDR2 sequences are MNHNS and SASEGT. This CDR3 is built from 16 residues. V was cut by 1 base and J by 0 bases, with 13 bases left in between. The CDR3 reads CASSEDFTNLSYEQYF. The CDR3 bases are TGTGCCAGCAGTGAAGACTTTACTAATCTCTCCTACGAGCAGTACTTC.

The chain carries TRBV6-4 and TRBJ2-1, with 8 bases fitting TRBD1. CDR1 and CDR2 from the germline V gene are MRHNA and SNTAGT. Unmatched junction bases numbered 15, after V lost 1 base and J lost 7 bases. The CDR3 consists of 18 residues. The CDR3 is CASSDLNERTGFSNEQFF. CDR3 nucleotides: TGTGCCAGCAGTGACTTGAACGAACGGACAGGGTTTAGTAATGAGCAGTTCTTC.

The chain recombines TRBV27 with TRBJ2-5; no clear D. V was shortened by 4 bases and J by 5 bases, with 14 bases between the two germline ends. Germline V gives CDR1 MNHEY, CDR2 SMNVEV (reference sequence). The CDR3 contains 14 residues. CDR3 nucleotide sequence: TGTGCCAGCAGTTCAGTTTTGCAGGCGGAGACCCAGTACTTC. Its translation: CASSSVLQAETQYF.

The chain joins TRBV30 to TRBJ2-3; a possible D gene is TRBD2 (6 bases). The CDR3 contains 12 residues. CDR1 is GTSNPN and CDR2 is SVGIG in the germline V gene (reference sequence). Here the CDR3 reads CASEGGADTQYF. The CDR3 bases are TGTGCTTCGGAGGGCGGGGCAGATACGCAGTATTTT.

The chain recombines TRBV6-5 with TRBJ1-2; 9 bases line up with TRBD1. The CDR3 runs 14 residues. Germline V gives CDR1 MNHEY, CDR2 SVGAGI. V lost 6 bases and J lost 8; bases outside the gene matches: 10. The CDR3 region is CASRSPNRGQGYTF. The CDR3 DNA reads as TGTGCCAGCAGAAGCCCCAACAGGGGGCAGGGCTACACCTTC.

The chain carries TRBV5-4 and TRBJ2-5; 12 nucleotides agree with TRBD2. The ends lost 3 bases at V and 3 bases at J; junction bases unmatched: 6. The CDR3 is 16 residues long. The V gene's germline CDR1 is SGHNT and CDR2 YYREEE (reference sequence). The CDR3 coding sequence is TGTGCCAGCAGCTACGGACTAGCGGGATGGGAAGAGACCCAGTACTTC. Translated: CASSYGLAGWEETQYF.

The chain joins TRBV19 to TRBJ2-6, with 9 positions matching TRBD1. The V gene end was trimmed by 5 bases and the J gene end by 3 bases; junction bases not matched to a gene: 5. Germline V lookup: CDR1 LNHDA, CDR2 SQIVND (reference sequence). This CDR3 spans 16 amino acids. For the CDR3, the DNA is TGTGCCAGTAGTCACACAGGGGGCGGTGGGGCCAACGTCCTGACTTTC. This translates into CASSHTGGGGANVLTF.

The gene calls are TRBV7-2 and TRBJ2-7, with TRBD2 matching over 10 bases. Germline lookup yields CDR1 SGHTA and CDR2 FQGNSA. With V trimmed by 4 bases and J by 1 base, 4 bases remained unmatched. CDR3 length: 15 amino acids. In DNA, the CDR3 is TGTGCCAGCAGCTGGTTAGCGGGAGGTTCCTACGAGCAGTACTTC. It is translated as CASSWLAGGSYEQYF.

V gene TRBV5-6 combines with J gene TRBJ2-7, with D tentatively TRBD1 (5 bases). V was cut by 2 bases and J by 3 bases, with 12 bases left in between. CDR1 SGHDT and CDR2 YYEEEE come from the germline V gene. The CDR3 runs to 14 residues. CDR3 nucleotide sequence: TGTGCCAGCAGCTTTCGACAGAGTAGCTACGAGCAGTACTTC. Its protein is CASSFRQSSYEQYF.

The chain uses TRBV5-1 and TRBJ2-1, with 8 bases fitting TRBD2. The CDR3 extends over 14 amino acids. Germline CDR1 is SGHRS and CDR2 is YFSETQ. Losses at the gene ends were 3 bases for V and 9 bases for J; bases not matched to a gene: 8. The CDR3 spells CASSWGSGGGEQFF. DNA for the CDR3: TGCGCCAGCAGCTGGGGGTCCGGGGGGGGTGAGCAGTTCTTC. Looking up the rest from reference TRBV5-1 and TRBJ2-1 gives the full variable domain: KAGVTQTPRYLIKTRGQQVTLSCSPISGHRSVSWYQQTPGQGLQFLFEYFSETQRNKGNFPGRFSGRQFSNSRSEMNVSTLELGDSALYLCASSWGSGGGEQFFGPGTRLTVL.

The gene calls are TRBV4-1 and TRBJ2-5; possible D gene TRBD2, 6 bases. V was clipped by 2 bases and J by 1 base, with 11 bases between them. CDR3 length: 15 residues. Germline V gene sequence: CDR1 MGHRA, CDR2 YSYEKL. DNA for the CDR3: TGCGCCAGCAGCCAACTACGGGAGTTCCAAGAGACCCAGTACTTC. Protein product: CASSQLREFQETQYF.

V gene TRBV5-1 combines with J gene TRBJ1-3; 8 nucleotides agree with TRBD1. Germline values: CDR1 SGHRS, CDR2 YFSETQ. Trimming at V came to 4 bases and at J to 4 bases, leaving 13 bases not matched to a gene. The CDR3 spans 17 residues. The CDR3 sequence is CASSIGTGASVGNTIYF. In DNA form, the CDR3 reads TGCGCCAGCAGCATCGGGACAGGCGCGTCTGTGGGAAACACCATATATTTT.

The rearrangement uses TRBV5-8 and TRBJ1-1, with D maybe TRBD1 (6 bases). Germline CDR1 reads SGHTS; CDR2 reads YDEGEE. The ends were cut back, 5 bases at V and 5 bases at J, with 16 bases in the middle. The CDR3 runs 14 residues. CDR3 nucleotide sequence: TGTGCCAGCAGACTCCCTGGGGGGGCGACTGAAGCTTTCTTT. It is translated as CASRLPGGATEAFF.

The V and J genes are TRBV5-4 and TRBJ2-5, with 8 bases lining up with TRBD2. The J call may be faulty, since TRBJ2-7 better matches the DNA end. CDR3 length equals 15 residues. The germline V gene has CDR1 SGHNT and CDR2 YYREEE (reference sequence). This chain's CDR3 is CASGGAGDHPYEQYF. The DNA for the CDR3 is TGTGCCAGCGGTGGAGCGGGAGATCATCCCTACGAGCAGTACTTC.

This chain links TRBV30 with TRBJ2-7; 11 bases align to TRBD2. This CDR3 comprises 15 residues. Germline assignment: CDR1 GTSNPN and CDR2 SVGIG (reference sequence). V shed 3 bases and J 2 bases; nucleotides not matched to a gene: 6. CDR3 coding DNA: TGTGCCTGGAGCTTAGGGACTAGCGGAACCTACGAGCAGTACTTC. Translation gives CAWSLGTSGTYEQYF.

The genes are TRBV18 and TRBJ1-2, with TRBD1 matching over 7 bases. The length of the CDR3 is 12 residues. The V gene's germline CDR1 is KGHSH and CDR2 LQKENI. J lost 6 bases, V lost 3 bases, and 1 base had no gene match. The CDR3 reads CASSPQGDGYTF. The CDR3 nucleotides are TGTGCCAGCTCACCCCAGGGGGATGGCTACACCTTC.

The CDR3, as DNA: TGTGCCAGCAGCCCACAGGGCAATAATGAAAAACTGTTTTTT. Translating gives CASSPQGNNEKLFF. The rearrangement joins TRBV5-6 to TRBJ1-4, with a weak D call TRBD1 (6 bases). V was trimmed by 4 bases and J by 4 bases, leaving 11 bases between them. The CDR3 loop spans 14 amino acids. CDR1 is SGHDT and CDR2 is YYEEEE in the germline V gene.